This T cell receptor beta chain was documented in a study of blood T cell repertoires in COVID-19. At the level of the study: Sites in the United States, Italy and Spain provided acute and convalescent COVID-19 samples. Sample material is recorded as cDNA or gDNA derived from T cells, B-cell-depleted T cells, or PBMCs.

The CDR3 covers 15 residues. Germline V gives CDR1 MNHEY, CDR2 SMNVEV (reference sequence). With V trimmed by 1 base and J by 4 bases, 2 bases remained unmatched. Original processing notes: Quantification of nucleated cells was approximated via reference gene primer amplification. Clones were read by immunoSEQ multiplex PCR, and TCRdb kept only the in-frame ones, dropping some. V, J and clone size are taken as reported in that table, and D and trimming were inferred from the DNA itself. Of under 65,000 clones in the sample, more than 80% are singletons; the top ten hold roughly 2.2%. The sample comprised peripheral blood. The clonotype comes from a human donor in a cohort sampled during active COVID-19. This chain links TRBV27 with TRBJ2-1, with TRBD2 matching 9 bases. CDR3 in amino acids: CASSLWLAGYNEQFF. The CDR3 DNA sequence: TGTGCCAGCAGTTTATGGCTAGCGGGGTACAATGAGCAGTTCTTC.